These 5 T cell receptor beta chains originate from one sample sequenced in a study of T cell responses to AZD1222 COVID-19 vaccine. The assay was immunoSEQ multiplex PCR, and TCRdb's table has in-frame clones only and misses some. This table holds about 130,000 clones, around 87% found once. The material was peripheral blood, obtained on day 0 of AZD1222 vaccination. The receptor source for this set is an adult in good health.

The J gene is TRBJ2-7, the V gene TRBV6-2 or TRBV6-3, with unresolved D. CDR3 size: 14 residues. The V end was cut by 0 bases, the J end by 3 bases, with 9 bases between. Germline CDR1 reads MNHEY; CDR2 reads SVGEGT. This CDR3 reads CASSYSNSFYEQYF. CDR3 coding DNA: TGTGCCAGCAGTTACTCAAACTCCTTCTACGAGCAGTACTTC.

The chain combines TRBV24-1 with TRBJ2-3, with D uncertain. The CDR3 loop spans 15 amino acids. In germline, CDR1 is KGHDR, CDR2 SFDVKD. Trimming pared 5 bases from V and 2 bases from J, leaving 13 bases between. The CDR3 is CATSGGPDPTDTQYF. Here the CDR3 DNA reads TGTGCCACCAGTGGTGGTCCGGATCCCACAGATACGCAGTATTTT.

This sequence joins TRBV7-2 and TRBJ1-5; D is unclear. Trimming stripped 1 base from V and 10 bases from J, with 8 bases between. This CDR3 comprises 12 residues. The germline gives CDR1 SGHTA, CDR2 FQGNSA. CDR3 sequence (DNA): TGTGCCAGCAGCTTAGTTGGGAGACCCCAGCATTTT. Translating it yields CASSLVGRPQHF.

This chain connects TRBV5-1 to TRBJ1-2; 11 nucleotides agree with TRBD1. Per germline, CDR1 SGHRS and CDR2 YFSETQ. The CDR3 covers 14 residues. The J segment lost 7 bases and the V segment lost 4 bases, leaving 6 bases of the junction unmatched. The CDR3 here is CASSAGQGASGYTF. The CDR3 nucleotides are TGCGCCAGCAGCGCCGGACAGGGGGCCAGTGGCTACACCTTC.

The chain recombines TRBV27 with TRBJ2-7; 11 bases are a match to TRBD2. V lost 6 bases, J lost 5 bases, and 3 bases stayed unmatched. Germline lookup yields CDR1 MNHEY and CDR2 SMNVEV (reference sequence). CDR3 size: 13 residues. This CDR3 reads CASRLAGAHEQYF. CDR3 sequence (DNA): TGTGCCAGCAGACTAGCGGGAGCCCACGAGCAGTACTTC.